This T cell receptor (beta chain) stems from a study of neurological immune-mediated disorders. TCRdb fed the 5' RACE reads into MiXCR, producing one record per CDR3 protein. This sample carries around 70,000 distinct CDR3 sequences, around 5% of them seen once, and the ten largest clones take less than 3.5%. Germline loops: CDR1 ENHRY, CDR2 SYGVKD. CDR3 length equals 16 residues. Trimming took 2 bases from V and 1 from J, leaving 11 bases between them. Ten or more counts support this clonotype. The V and J genes are TRBV10-3 and TRBJ2-2, with a weak D call TRBD2 (5 bases). The TCR originated in a woman aged 25 to 45 with multiple sclerosis. The sample consisted of PBMCs. CDR3 nucleotides: TGTGCCATCAGTGAGGGGCAGAGCGGGAACACCGGGGAGCTGTTTTTT. Encoded protein: CAISEGQSGNTGELFF.